This is a list of T cell receptor beta chains from one sample in a study of T cells in localized non-small cell lung cancer. Assay: immunoSEQ multiplex PCR; the TCRdb copy retains only in-frame clones and omits some. The sample yields 2,000 to 2,500 clones, less than 25% seen once. The sample in question was lung tumor tissue, obtained before any cancer treatment. The receptors stem from a woman aged 40-70 years with stage II lung adenocarcinoma. The CDR3 runs from the conserved cysteine through the conserved F or W. The order of the fields is V gene, CDR3 protein.

TRBV28	CASSPSDTVGNTIYF
TRBV6-8	CASSAPGTGGYGYTF
TRBV11-3	CASSLGAPDYNEQFF
TRBV5-1	CASSPRTSGRGNTGELFF
TRBV6-8	CASSYRQGAWDTQYF
TRBV19	CASSSGASKQETQYF
TRBV11-3	CASSLRGHSNTGELFF
TRBV23-1	CASSQEAGTYREAFF
TRBV6-8	CASSRDSTYNEQFF
TRBV19	CASSIGGWNNEQFF
TRBV29-1	CSVEHAGTGAYEQYF
TRBV19	CASQAGVGAYEQYF
TRBV19	CASSRAGGPGETQYF
TRBV29-1	CSVDRGEGLAGELFF
TRBV5-1	CASSSSLAGGSTDTQYF